Each of the 10 T cell receptor delta chains below was sequenced from the same sample in a study of Vδ1+ human thymocytes. Study-wide results and caveats: Thymic TRG and TRD repertoires appeared highly polyclonal.

For these TCRs, the target antigens are not known. RNA was extracted from the cells and then reverse transcribed. The CDR3 regions were amplified by multiplex PCR from V-gene primers to a constant-region primer. TCRdb used CATT to re-call clones from the multiplex PCR reads. The sample includes 23,000 or so delta-chain clones, approximately 30% of them seen just once. Sequences were obtained from Vdelta1+ gamma-delta thymocytes from the thymus. The subset was: FACS-sorted CD3+ TCRalphabeta- TCRVdelta1+ TCRVdelta2- thymocytes. The receptor set was obtained from a boy under two years old who had congenital heart surgery.

The rearrangement links TRDV1 to TRDJ1; 10 bases line up with TRDD3. This CDR3 has 17 amino acids. Germline V CDR1 and CDR2: TSWWSYY, QGS. With 5 bases clipped from V and 0 bases from J, the junction kept 9 bases outside the gene matches. The CDR3 loop reads CALGKGKGDTYTDKLIF. CDR3 nucleotides: TGTGCTCTTGGGAAGGGAAAGGGGGATACGTACACCGATAAACTCATCTTT.

This rearrangement joins TRDV1 to TRDJ1, with D possibly matching TRDD3 (6 bases). V lost 4 bases to trimming and J lost 0 bases, with 21 bases between them. CDR3 length: 18 residues. Per germline, CDR1 TSWWSYY and CDR2 QGS. The CDR3 reads CALGAPVPRGSYTDKLIF. The CDR3 nucleotides are TGTGCTCTTGGGGCGCCAGTTCCCCGGGGATCGTACACCGATAAACTCATCTTT.

Only one count was recorded for this clone. Being one base from a much bigger clone, this may be a read error. The genes are TRDV1 and TRDJ1, with 9 nucleotides matching TRDD3. From germline, CDR1 is TSWWSYY and CDR2 QGS. V shed 3 bases and J 2 bases; nucleotides not matched to a gene: 16. The CDR3 has 19 residues. CDR3 nucleotides: TGTGCTCTTGGGGACCACGGGCTACGGAGCTGGGGGATTACCGATAAACTCATCTTT. Translating it yields CALGDHGLRSWGITDKLIF.

Regarding this clone: A far bigger clonotype differs at one base, so this is likely a read error. The same CDR3 is also encoded by other DNA sequences in this sample. The V call is TRDV2, the J call TRDJ1; 8 bases agree with TRDD3. The CDR3 extends over 17 amino acids. The germline gives CDR1 GEAIGNYY, CDR2 EKD. V shed 7 bases, J shed 1 base, and the junction held 16 bases outside the gene matches. CDR3 region: CACDLCTGGLLTDKLIF. CDR3 nucleotide sequence: TGTGCCTGCGACCTTTGTACTGGGGGCCTTCTCACCGATAAACTCATCTTT.

This clone has only one observation. This chain links TRDV1 with TRDJ1, with 10 positions matching TRDD3. V dropped 1 base and J dropped 0; count of bases not matched to a gene: 14. The CDR3 loop spans 20 amino acids. CDR1 TSWWSYY and CDR2 QGS come from the germline V gene. The CDR3 DNA sequence: TGTGCTCTTGGGGAACCTTTCCCACCGGGGGATACGTCGTACACCGATAAACTCATCTTT. This encodes CALGEPFPPGDTSYTDKLIF.

The chain has TRDV1 and TRDJ1; 7 bases align to TRDD3. The CDR3 spans 17 residues. V lost 4 bases and J lost 2; bases outside the gene matches: 13. The germline V gene encodes CDR1 TSWWSYY and CDR2 QGS. CDR3 protein: CALGGSTGGIITDKLIF. The CDR3 DNA sequence: TGTGCTCTTGGGGGCTCTACGGGGGGGATTATAACCGATAAACTCATCTTT.

Comment on this clone: Since a much larger clone is just one base distant, this may be a read error. This chain links TRDV1 with TRDJ1; D perhaps matches TRDD2 (5 bases). Per germline, CDR1 TSWWSYY and CDR2 QGS. The ends were cut back, 2 bases at V and 4 bases at J, with 32 bases in the middle. The length of the CDR3 is 21 residues. CDR3 coding DNA: TGTGCTCTTGGGGAATTCAGGCGTACGACTCGGGTCCCCTACTACATCGATAAACTCATCTTT. This encodes CALGEFRRTTRVPYYIDKLIF.

V is TRDV1 and J is TRDJ1; TRDD3 matches 13 bases. The CDR3 consists of 19 residues. From germline, CDR1 is TSWWSYY and CDR2 QGS. V lost 4 bases and J lost 10; bases outside the gene matches: 21. CDR3 coding DNA: TGTGCTCTTGGGGCCTTTCTCCTACGCCGATTACTGGGGGATACGGTACTCATCTTT. Translated, it gives CALGAFLLRRLLGDTVLIF.

V usage is TRDV1 and J usage is TRDJ1; the D gene could be TRDD2 or TRDD3 (9 bases each). The V gene lost 2 bases and the J gene lost 4 bases, with 32 bases spanning the gap. This CDR3 spans 21 amino acids. CDR1 is TSWWSYY and CDR2 is QGS in the germline V gene. In DNA form, the CDR3 reads TGTGCTCTTGGGGAATACCCCTTCCTACAAGGGGATACGGCGGGAGACGATAAACTCATCTTT. Encoded protein: CALGEYPFLQGDTAGDDKLIF.

This chain connects TRDV1 to TRDJ1; 8 bases are shared with TRDD3. After removal of 2 bases from V and 11 bases from J, the junction contained 22 bases not matched to a gene. CDR3 size: 18 residues. Per the germline V gene, CDR1 is TSWWSYY and CDR2 is QGS. The chain's CDR3 is CALGESRRLGKGDTELIF. The CDR3 region has the DNA TGTGCTCTTGGGGAAAGTCGTAGGCTTGGTAAAGGGGATACTGAGCTCATCTTT.